Listed here are 25 T cell receptor beta chains from one sample, sequenced in a study of control samples from healthy donors and cancer patients. TCRdb's table, derived via immunoSEQ multiplex PCR, lists solely in-frame clones and lacks some. The table has 70,000 to 75,000 clones, about 90% seen once. Sequencing used PBMCs. These receptors originate from a man aged 55 to 70 with lung cancer.

The chain carries TRBV24-1 and TRBJ1-5; 10 positions agree with TRBD1. In germline, CDR1 is KGHDR, CDR2 SFDVKD. The CDR3 extends over 19 amino acids. The ends lost 0 bases at V and 1 base at J; junction bases unmatched: 8. Here the CDR3 DNA reads TGTGCCACCAGTGATTTGGACAGGGGGCAGGGTAGAAGCAATCAGCCCCAGCATTTT. Translation gives CATSDLDRGQGRSNQPQHF.

V is TRBV9 and J is TRBJ1-3, with D possibly being TRBD1 (5 bases). V dropped 5 bases and J dropped 0 bases, with 18 bases sitting between them. This CDR3 has 17 residues. Germline values: CDR1 SGDLS, CDR2 YYNGEE. For the CDR3, the DNA is TGTGCCAGCAGTCCGACGGGGGGTCCCTTCTCTGGAAACACCATATATTTT. Protein sequence: CASSPTGGPFSGNTIYF.

The chain links TRBV19 to TRBJ1-3; 7 positions agree with TRBD1. With V trimmed by 10 bases and J by 0 bases, 6 bases remained unmatched. The CDR3 is made up of 14 amino acids. Germline V gene lookup returns CDR1 LNHDA and CDR2 SQIVND (reference sequence). The CDR3 bases are TGTGCCACACGGGACAGACCCTCTGGAAACACCATATATTTT. Protein: CATRDRPSGNTIYF.

Of note for this clone: Other DNA sequences in this specimen translate into the identical CDR3. This chain uses TRBV29-1 with TRBJ2-1; TRBD2 is a possible D gene (7 bases). CDR3 length: 16 amino acids. Germline-derived CDR1 and CDR2 are SQVTM and ANQGSEA. V was trimmed by 7 bases and J by 2 bases, leaving 21 bases between them. CDR3 residues: CSGDGGRESPYNEQFF. The CDR3 DNA reads as TGCAGCGGTGATGGGGGGCGGGAGAGCCCCTACAATGAGCAGTTCTTC.

This chain links TRBV5-6 with TRBJ1-5; no clear D. The germline CDR1 and CDR2 sequences are SGHDT and YYEEEE. The V end lost 0 bases, the J end lost 3 bases, and 10 bases lay between the germline ends. The CDR3 loop spans 15 amino acids. The CDR3 protein is CASSLVSLTNQPQHF. The CDR3 region has the DNA TGTGCCAGCAGCTTGGTCTCCCTCACCAATCAGCCCCAGCATTTT.

This chain connects TRBV9 to TRBJ1-1, with TRBD1 matching 7 bases. The CDR3 spans 14 residues. Looked up from germline, CDR1 is SGDLS and CDR2 is YYNGEE. V dropped 1 base and J dropped 4; count of bases not matched to a gene: 4. The DNA of the CDR3 is TGTGCCAGCAGCGTACAGGGGGTTGTCACTGAAGCTTTCTTT. It codes for CASSVQGVVTEAFF.

The chain recombines TRBV29-1 with TRBJ2-3, with 7 bases aligning to TRBD1. Trimming at V came to 3 bases and at J to 0 bases, leaving 0 bases not matched to a gene. This CDR3 has 13 residues. Per the germline V gene, CDR1 is SQVTM and CDR2 is ANQGSEA. CDR3 protein: CSVETGSTDTQYF. CDR3 in DNA: TGCAGCGTTGAGACAGGGAGCACAGATACGCAGTATTTT.

The chain employs TRBV2 and TRBJ2-5; 7 bases map to TRBD1. The junction had 5 bases not matched to a gene; V was cut back by 1 base and J by 3 bases. The CDR3 has 15 residues. Germline V gene data show CDR1 as SNHLY and CDR2 as FYNNEI. CDR3 residues: CASSEGGTDKETQYF. For the CDR3, the DNA is TGTGCCAGCAGTGAAGGTGGGACAGATAAAGAGACCCAGTACTTC.

This chain connects TRBV9 to TRBJ1-6; no clear D gene. This CDR3 is built from 16 residues. Per the germline V gene, CDR1 is SGDLS and CDR2 is YYNGEE. Trimming removed 4 bases from V and 3 bases from J, with 14 bases in between. For the CDR3, the DNA is TGTGCCAGCAGCTCATCATCAGCTGGCTATAATTCACCCCTCCACTTT. This translates into CASSSSSAGYNSPLHF.

This chain uses TRBV29-1 with TRBJ2-2, with 11 positions matching TRBD1. The CDR3 spans 17 residues. Germline V gene sequence: CDR1 SQVTM, CDR2 ANQGSEA. The V gene end was trimmed by 7 bases and the J gene end by 2 bases; junction bases not matched to a gene: 12. The CDR3 is CSALGQGANLNTGELFF. DNA of the CDR3: TGCAGCGCCCTCGGACAGGGGGCCAACCTTAACACCGGGGAGCTGTTTTTT.

The chain employs TRBV7-3 and TRBJ1-6; possibly TRBD1 for D (6 bases). CDR1 and CDR2 (germline): SGHTA, FQGTGA. V lost 1 base, J lost 10 bases, and 11 bases lay in between. The CDR3 length is 14 residues. CDR3 loop: CASSLMSGDSPLHF. The CDR3 DNA follows: TGTGCCAGCAGCTTAATGTCAGGGGACTCACCCCTCCACTTT.

The V and J genes are TRBV4-1 and TRBJ2-7; TRBD2 matches 8 bases. Looked up from germline, CDR1 is MGHRA and CDR2 is YSYEKL. This CDR3 is built from 16 residues. The J segment lost 3 bases and the V segment lost 1 base, leaving 8 bases of the junction unmatched. DNA for the CDR3: TGCGCCAGCAGCCAAGTTGCAGCGGGGGTAAACTACGAGCAGTACTTC. Amino acid sequence: CASSQVAAGVNYEQYF.

A single count supports this clone. The chain recombines TRBV5-6 with TRBJ1-1, with D uncertain. With 4 bases removed from V and 1 base from J, the gap between germline ends came to 11 bases. The CDR3 has 14 residues. Germline assignment: CDR1 SGHDT and CDR2 YYEEEE. In DNA form, the CDR3 reads TGTGCCAGCAGCCCCGGAGACCGGAACACTGAAGCTTTCTTT. It is translated as CASSPGDRNTEAFF.

The chain recombines TRBV2 with TRBJ1-1, with no clear D. Germline V gene sequence: CDR1 SNHLY, CDR2 FYNNEI. The CDR3 is made up of 14 amino acids. V dropped 7 bases and J dropped 0 bases, with 12 bases sitting between them. CDR3 nucleotide sequence: TGTGCCAGCACGTCTGTACGGGTGAACACTGAAGCTTTCTTT. It translates to CASTSVRVNTEAFF.

This chain connects TRBV7-3 to TRBJ1-1; tentatively, D is TRBD1 (5 bases). The V gene lost 9 bases and the J gene lost 7 bases, with 21 bases spanning the gap. The CDR3 runs to 14 residues. Looked up from germline, CDR1 is SGHTA and CDR2 is FQGTGA. This chain's CDR3 is CASRSEGEAGEAFF. In DNA form, the CDR3 reads TGTGCCAGTAGGAGTGAAGGGGAGGCCGGTGAAGCTTTCTTT. Looking up the rest from reference TRBV7-3 and TRBJ1-1 gives the full variable domain: GAGVSQTPSNKVTEKGKYVELRCDPISGHTALYWYRQSLGQGPEFLIYFQGTGAADDSGLPNDRFFAVRPEGSVSTLKIQRTERGDSAVYLCASRSEGEAGEAFFGQGTRLTVV.

The gene calls are TRBV30 and TRBJ2-2, with D perhaps being TRBD1 or TRBD2 (6 bases each). Trimming stripped 5 bases from V and 7 bases from J, with 11 bases between. Germline assignment: CDR1 GTSNPN and CDR2 SVGIG (reference sequence). The CDR3 is 12 amino acids. The CDR3 DNA reads as TGTGCCTGGGGCGGAGGGGGCGGGGAGCTGTTTTTT. It translates to CAWGGGGGELFF.

The chain uses TRBV3-1 (or the pseudogene TRBV3-2) and TRBJ1-2, with TRBD1 matching 10 bases. Germline trimming cut 3 bases from V and 4 bases from J; bases unmatched to any gene: 14. This CDR3 spans 18 amino acids. Germline CDR1 LGHDT, CDR2 YNNKEL (reference sequence). The CDR3: CASSQPGTGDSRIYGYTF. The CDR3, as DNA: TGTGCCAGCAGCCAGCCCGGGACAGGGGACAGTAGGATCTATGGCTACACCTTC.

This clone was picked up a small number of times. The CDR3 is CASGSTGLTGELFF. The CDR3 bases are TGTGCCAGCGGATCGACAGGGTTGACCGGGGAGCTGTTTTTT. The chain uses TRBV2 and TRBJ2-2, with 7 bases fitting TRBD1. Trimming removed 8 bases from V and 5 bases from J; junction bases left unmatched: 8. From germline, CDR1 is SNHLY and CDR2 FYNNEI. The CDR3 is made up of 14 amino acids.

The genes are TRBV11-1 and TRBJ1-5, with unresolved D. The germline V gene has CDR1 SGHAT and CDR2 FQDESV (reference sequence). The CDR3 covers 12 residues. V dropped 6 bases and J dropped 7 bases, with 10 bases sitting between them. In DNA form, the CDR3 reads TGTGCCAGCAGGCTTGTGGCCCAGCCCCAGCATTTT. Its translation is CASRLVAQPQHF.

This clone was detected only a few times. J is TRBJ2-6 and V is TRBV5-6; unclear D gene. CDR1 SGHDT and CDR2 YYEEEE come from the germline V gene. CDR3 length: 15 residues. Trimming removed 2 bases at V and 2 bases at J, with 8 bases between. CDR3 sequence: CASSFRSPGANVLTF. The CDR3 bases are TGTGCCAGCAGCTTCCGGAGTCCTGGGGCCAACGTCCTGACTTTC.

CDR3 sequence (DNA): TGTGCCAGCAGTAGAAGAAACGAGCAGTACTTC. This gives the protein CASSRRNEQYF. V and J are TRBV11-1 and TRBJ2-7; D gene unclear. V lost 6 bases and J lost 5, with 8 bases in between. The CDR3 loop spans 11 amino acids. Germline CDR1 reads SGHAT; CDR2 reads FQDESV (reference sequence).

The rearrangement uses TRBV30 and TRBJ1-1; D remains ambiguous. Trimming cost V 2 bases and J 5 bases, with 15 bases left between them. The length of the CDR3 is 14 residues. CDR1 and CDR2 (germline): GTSNPN, SVGIG (reference sequence). The CDR3 reads CAWSPGPLGTEAFF. CDR3 nucleotides: TGTGCCTGGAGTCCCGGGCCCCTGGGGACTGAAGCTTTCTTT.

This clone came up a few times. The identical CDR3 is also encoded by other nucleotide sequences in the sample. The chain recombines TRBV7-2 with TRBJ2-1; the D gene could be TRBD1 or TRBD2 (5 bases each). Trimming cost V 5 bases and J 0 bases, with 14 bases left between them. CDR1 is SGHTA, CDR2 FQGNSA, per germline. The CDR3 is 16 amino acids. The CDR3 is CASSRGGAVSYNEQFF. The CDR3, as DNA: TGTGCCAGCAGCCGGGGTGGGGCGGTCTCCTACAATGAGCAGTTCTTC.

The genes are TRBV7-9 and TRBJ2-3, with 9 bases fitting TRBD1. The V and J ends lost 2 bases and 4 bases, in that order; junction bases with no gene match: 4. Germline assignment: CDR1 SEHNR and CDR2 FQNEAQ (reference sequence). The CDR3 is made up of 15 amino acids. The CDR3 nucleotides are TGTGCCAGCAGCTTAACAAGGACAGGGGCAGATACGCAGTATTTT. Its protein product is CASSLTRTGADTQYF.

The chain employs TRBV5-1 and TRBJ2-1, with a tentative D call TRBD1 (5 bases). The CDR3 is 18 amino acids. The germline gives CDR1 SGHRS, CDR2 YFSETQ. The germline V and J ends were trimmed by 4 bases and 0 bases, with 20 bases remaining between them. Here the CDR3 reads CASSPGPLNRSSYNEQFF. The DNA of the CDR3 is TGCGCCAGCAGCCCTGGGCCATTAAACAGGAGCTCCTACAATGAGCAGTTCTTC.